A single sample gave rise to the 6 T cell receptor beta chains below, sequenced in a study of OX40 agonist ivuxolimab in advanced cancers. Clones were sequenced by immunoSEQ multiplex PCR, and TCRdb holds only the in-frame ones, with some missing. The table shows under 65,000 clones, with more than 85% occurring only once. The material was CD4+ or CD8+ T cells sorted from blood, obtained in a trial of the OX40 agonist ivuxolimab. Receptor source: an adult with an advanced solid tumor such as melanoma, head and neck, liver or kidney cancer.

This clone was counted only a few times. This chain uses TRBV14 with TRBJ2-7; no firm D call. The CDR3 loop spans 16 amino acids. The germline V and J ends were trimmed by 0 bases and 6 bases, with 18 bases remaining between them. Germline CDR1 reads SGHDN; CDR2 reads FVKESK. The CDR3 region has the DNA TGTGCCAGCAGCCAAGAGTGGAGCTTTGATGGTCGCGAGCAGTACTTC. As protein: CASSQEWSFDGREQYF.

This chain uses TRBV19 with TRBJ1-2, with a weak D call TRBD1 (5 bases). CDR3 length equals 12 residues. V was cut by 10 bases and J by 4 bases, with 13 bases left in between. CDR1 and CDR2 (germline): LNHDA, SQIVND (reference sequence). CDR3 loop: CATNRGFYGYTF. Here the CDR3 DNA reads TGTGCCACTAACCGGGGGTTCTATGGCTACACCTTC.

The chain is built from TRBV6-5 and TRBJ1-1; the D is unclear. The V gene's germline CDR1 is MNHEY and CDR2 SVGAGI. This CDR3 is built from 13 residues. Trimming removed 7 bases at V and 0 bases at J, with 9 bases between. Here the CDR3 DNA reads TGTGCCAGCACTACCCTTATGAACACTGAAGCTTTCTTT. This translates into CASTTLMNTEAFF.

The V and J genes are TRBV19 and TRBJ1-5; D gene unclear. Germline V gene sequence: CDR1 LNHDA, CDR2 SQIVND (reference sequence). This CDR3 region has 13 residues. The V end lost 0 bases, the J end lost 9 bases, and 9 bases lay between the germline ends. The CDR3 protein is CASSIDWVRPQHF. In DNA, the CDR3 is TGTGCCAGTAGTATAGATTGGGTTCGGCCCCAGCATTTT. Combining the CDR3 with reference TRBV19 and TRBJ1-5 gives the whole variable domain DGGITQSPKYLFRKEGQNVTLSCEQNLNHDAMYWYRQDPGQGLRLIYYSQIVNDFQKGDIAEGYSVSREKKESFPLTVTSAQKNPTAFYLCASSIDWVRPQHFGDGTRLSIL.

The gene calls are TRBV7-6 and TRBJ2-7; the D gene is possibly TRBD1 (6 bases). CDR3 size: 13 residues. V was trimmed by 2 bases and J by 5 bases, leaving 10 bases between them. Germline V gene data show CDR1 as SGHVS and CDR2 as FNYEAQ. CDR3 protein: CASSLQGLDEQYF. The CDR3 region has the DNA TGTGCCAGCAGCTTACAGGGGCTTGACGAGCAGTACTTC. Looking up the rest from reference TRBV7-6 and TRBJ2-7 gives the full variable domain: GAGVSQSPRYKVTKRGQDVALRCDPISGHVSLYWYRQALGQGPEFLTYFNYEAQQDKSGLPNDRFSAERPEGSISTLTIQRTEQRDSAMYRCASSLQGLDEQYFGPGTRLTVT.

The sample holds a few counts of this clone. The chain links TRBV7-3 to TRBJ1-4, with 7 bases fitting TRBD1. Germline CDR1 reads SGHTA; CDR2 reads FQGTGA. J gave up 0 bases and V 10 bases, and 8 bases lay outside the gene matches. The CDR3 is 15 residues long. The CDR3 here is CATRQGVATNEKLFF. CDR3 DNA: TGTGCCACCCGACAGGGCGTTGCAACTAATGAAAAACTGTTTTTT.